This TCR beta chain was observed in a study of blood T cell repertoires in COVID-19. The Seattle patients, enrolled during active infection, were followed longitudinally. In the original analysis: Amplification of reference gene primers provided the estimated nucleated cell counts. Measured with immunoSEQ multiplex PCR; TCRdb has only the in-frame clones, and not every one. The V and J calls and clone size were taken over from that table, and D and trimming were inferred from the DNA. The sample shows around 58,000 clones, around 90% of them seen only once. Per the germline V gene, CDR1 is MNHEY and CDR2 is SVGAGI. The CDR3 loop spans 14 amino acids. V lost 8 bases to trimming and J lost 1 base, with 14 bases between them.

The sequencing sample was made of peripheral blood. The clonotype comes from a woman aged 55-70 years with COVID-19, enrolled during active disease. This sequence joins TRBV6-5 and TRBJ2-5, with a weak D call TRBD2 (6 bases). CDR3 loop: CASGLTSLQETQYF. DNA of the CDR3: TGTGCCAGCGGCCTGACTAGTCTCCAAGAGACCCAGTACTTC.